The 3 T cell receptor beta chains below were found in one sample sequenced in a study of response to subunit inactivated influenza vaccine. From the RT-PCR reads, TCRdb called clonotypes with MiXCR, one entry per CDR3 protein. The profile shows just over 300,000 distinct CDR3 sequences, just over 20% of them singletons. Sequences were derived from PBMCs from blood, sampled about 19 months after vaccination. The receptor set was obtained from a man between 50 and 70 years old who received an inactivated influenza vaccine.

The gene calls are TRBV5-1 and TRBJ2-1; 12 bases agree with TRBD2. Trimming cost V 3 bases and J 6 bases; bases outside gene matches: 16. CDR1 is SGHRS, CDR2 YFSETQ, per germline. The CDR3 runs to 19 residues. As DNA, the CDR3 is TGCGCCAGCAGCTATGCCGGGACTAGCGGGTCCCGCCCCGGCAATGAGCAGTTCTTC. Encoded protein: CASSYAGTSGSRPGNEQFF.

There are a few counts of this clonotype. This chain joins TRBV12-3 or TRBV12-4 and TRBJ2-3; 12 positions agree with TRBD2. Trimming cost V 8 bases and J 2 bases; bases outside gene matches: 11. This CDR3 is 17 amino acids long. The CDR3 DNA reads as TGTGCCAGCCTTGGGCTAGCGGGGGGGCGTTTCACAGATACGCAGTATTTT. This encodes CASLGLAGGRFTDTQYF.

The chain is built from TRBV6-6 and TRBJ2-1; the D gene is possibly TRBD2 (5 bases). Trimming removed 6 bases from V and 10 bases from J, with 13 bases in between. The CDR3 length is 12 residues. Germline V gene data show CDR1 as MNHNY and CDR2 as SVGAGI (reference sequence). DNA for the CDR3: TGTGCCAGCAGACCCGCCTCGGGGGAGCAGTTCTTC. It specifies CASRPASGEQFF.